The 9 T cell receptor beta chains presented below share a single source sample, sequenced in a study of T-cell reconstitution after alpha-beta-depleted transplantation in children (dated by TCRdb to about 2016). Libraries came from PCR. This sample was sequenced with an Illumina HiSeq 2500. TCR library preparation used molecular barcoding, with unique molecular identifiers applied to normalize quantification of the TCRbeta repertoire. TCRdb applied fastp at Q25 and MiXCR to the public reads, then kept only in-frame beta chains. Each entry is one CDR3 protein sequence, shown with its most common DNA and genes. The sample profile shows approximately 100,000 distinct CDR3 sequences; 12% of them were found once. The ten largest clones represent over 11% of the sample. This specimen was PBMCs from the stem cell graft donor, taken from the stem cell graft. The source of these receptors is a human donor who donated a stem cell graft to a child with inherited bone marrow failure.

This clonotype appeared many times. The V and J genes are TRBV10-3 and TRBJ1-2, with 10 bases identical to TRBD1. Germline V CDR1 and CDR2: ENHRY, SYGVKD. The CDR3 extends over 20 amino acids. The J segment lost 0 bases and the V segment lost 7 bases, leaving 20 bases of the junction unmatched. The DNA of the CDR3 is TGTGCCATCACTCAACCGGGAGGGACAGGGGAAAGTGGGGCTAACTATGGCTACACCTTC. It translates to CAITQPGGTGESGANYGYTF.

This clonotype was detected ten times or more. The chain couples TRBV20-1 to TRBJ2-3, with 12 bases aligning to TRBD2. Trimming cost V 2 bases and J 5 bases; bases outside gene matches: 5. CDR1 DFQATT and CDR2 SNEGSKA come from the germline V gene (reference sequence). The CDR3 loop spans 15 amino acids. The CDR3 sequence: CSARPSGGAGDTQYF. CDR3 nucleotide sequence: TGCAGTGCTAGACCTAGCGGGGGGGCAGGAGATACGCAGTATTTT.

The rearrangement joins TRBV10-3 to TRBJ2-7; D may be TRBD1 (6 bases). Germline values: CDR1 ENHRY, CDR2 SYGVKD. The germline V and J ends were trimmed by 0 bases and 6 bases, with 6 bases remaining between them. The CDR3 has 12 residues. CDR3 sequence (DNA): TGTGCCATCAGTGAGTCAGGGGGCGAGCAGTACTTC. Translated: CAISESGGEQYF.

This clonotype was observed many times. It is unclear where the CDR3 begins or ends on the DNA, so no DNA is shown, and the CDR3 is as TCRdb lists it. The chain carries TRBV6-5 and TRBJ1-2; TRBD1 was called by the table and not checked on the DNA. Germline V gives CDR1 MNHEY, CDR2 SVGAGI. The CDR3 extends over 14 residues, inclusive of both ends. The CDR3 loop reads CASSSSEGVNGYTF.

This clonotype was counted many times. This sequence joins TRBV5-1 and TRBJ2-6; D gene uncertain. V dropped 0 bases and J dropped 1 base, with 5 bases sitting between them. CDR3 length equals 15 residues. From germline, CDR1 is SGHRS and CDR2 YFSETQ. CDR3 residues: CASSLDPSGANVLTF. In DNA form, the CDR3 reads TGCGCCAGCAGCTTGGACCCTTCTGGGGCCAACGTCCTGACTTTC.

The J gene is TRBJ2-2, the V gene TRBV5-1, with 8 bases aligning to TRBD2. Germline V lookup: CDR1 SGHRS, CDR2 YFSETQ. This CDR3 has 16 residues. The V gene end was trimmed by 7 bases and the J gene end by 4 bases; junction bases not matched to a gene: 12. As DNA, the CDR3 is TGCGCCAGCCGTCCGGCGGGGGGTCCGAGCACCGGGGAGCTGTTTTTT. It encodes CASRPAGGPSTGELFF.

This clonotype was seen repeatedly, ten times or more. V and J are TRBV7-2 and TRBJ2-2; maybe TRBD2 (5 bases). The CDR3 sequence is 15 residues long. Trimming took 1 base from V and 9 from J, leaving 15 bases between them. The germline CDR1 and CDR2 sequences are SGHTA and FQGNSA. The CDR3 DNA reads TGTGCCAGCAGCTTAGTATCGGGGTGGACCCGGGAGCTGTTTTTT. Its translation is CASSLVSGWTRELFF.

Many counts were recorded for this clonotype. V usage is TRBV7-2 and J usage is TRBJ1-1; 8 nucleotides align to TRBD1. The germline V gene encodes CDR1 SGHTA and CDR2 FQGNSA. V lost 5 bases and J lost 11; bases outside the gene matches: 10. This CDR3 comprises 13 residues. In nucleotides, the CDR3 is TGTGCCAGCAGCATCTTTGGACAGGGATGGGCTTTCTTT. It specifies CASSIFGQGWAFF. Full variable domain (missing parts from reference TRBV7-2 and TRBJ1-1): GAGVSQSPSNKVTEKGKDVELRCDPISGHTALYWYRQSLGQGLEFLIYFQGNSAPDKSGLPSDRFSAERTGGSVSTLTIQRTQQEDSAVYLCASSIFGQGWAFFGQGTRLTVV.

This clonotype was picked up many times. The J gene is TRBJ1-3, the V gene TRBV12-3 or TRBV12-4; tentatively, D is TRBD1 (6 bases). The germline V and J ends were trimmed by 4 bases and 3 bases, with 13 bases remaining between them. The CDR3 is 15 amino acids. The CDR3 bases are TGTGCCAGCAGTTCTATCGGGACACTTGGAAACACCATATATTTT. Its translation: CASSSIGTLGNTIYF.